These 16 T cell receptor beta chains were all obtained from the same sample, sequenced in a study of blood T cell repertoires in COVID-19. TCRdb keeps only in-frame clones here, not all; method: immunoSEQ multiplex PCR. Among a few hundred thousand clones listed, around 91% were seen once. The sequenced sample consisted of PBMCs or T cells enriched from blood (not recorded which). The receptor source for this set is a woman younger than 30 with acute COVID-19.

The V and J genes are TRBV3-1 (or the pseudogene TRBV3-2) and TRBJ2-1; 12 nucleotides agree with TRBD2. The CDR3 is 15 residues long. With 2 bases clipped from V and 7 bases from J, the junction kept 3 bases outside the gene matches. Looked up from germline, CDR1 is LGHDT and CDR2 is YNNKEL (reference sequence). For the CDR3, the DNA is TGTGCCAGCAGCCAACTAGCGGGAGGGCCTAATGAGCAGTTCTTC. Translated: CASSQLAGGPNEQFF.

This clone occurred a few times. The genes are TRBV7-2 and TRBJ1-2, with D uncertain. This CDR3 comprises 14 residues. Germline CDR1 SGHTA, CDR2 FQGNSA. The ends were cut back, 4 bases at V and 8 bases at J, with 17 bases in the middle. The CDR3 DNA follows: TGTGCCAGCAGCTCCCTCAGCAATTTGGAGGGCTACACCTTC. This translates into CASSSLSNLEGYTF.

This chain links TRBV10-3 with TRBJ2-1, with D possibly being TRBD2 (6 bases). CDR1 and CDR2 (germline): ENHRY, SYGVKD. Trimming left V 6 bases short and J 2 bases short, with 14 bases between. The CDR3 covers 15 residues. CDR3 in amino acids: CAISGSGGTYNEQFF. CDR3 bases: TGTGCCATCAGCGGGAGTGGCGGGACCTACAATGAGCAGTTCTTC.

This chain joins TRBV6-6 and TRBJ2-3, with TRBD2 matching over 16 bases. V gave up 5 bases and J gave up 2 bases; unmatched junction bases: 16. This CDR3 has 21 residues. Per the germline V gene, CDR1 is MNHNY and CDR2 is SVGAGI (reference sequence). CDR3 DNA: TGTGCCAGCAGTCCGACCTCCGGGACTAGCGGGAGGGCCCCAAACACAGATACGCAGTATTTT. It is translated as CASSPTSGTSGRAPNTDTQYF.

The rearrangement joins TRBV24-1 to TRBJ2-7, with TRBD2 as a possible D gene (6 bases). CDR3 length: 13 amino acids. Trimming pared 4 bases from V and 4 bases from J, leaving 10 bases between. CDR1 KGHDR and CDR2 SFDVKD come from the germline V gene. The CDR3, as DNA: TGTGCCACCAGTGACGGGAGAAGTTACGAGCAGTACTTC. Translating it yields CATSDGRSYEQYF.

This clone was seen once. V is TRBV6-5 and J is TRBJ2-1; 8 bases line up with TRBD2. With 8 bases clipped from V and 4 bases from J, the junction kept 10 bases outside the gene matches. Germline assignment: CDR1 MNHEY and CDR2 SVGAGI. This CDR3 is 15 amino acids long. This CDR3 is CASRVPGLGYNEQFF. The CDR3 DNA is TGTGCCAGCCGCGTCCCGGGACTAGGTTACAATGAGCAGTTCTTC.

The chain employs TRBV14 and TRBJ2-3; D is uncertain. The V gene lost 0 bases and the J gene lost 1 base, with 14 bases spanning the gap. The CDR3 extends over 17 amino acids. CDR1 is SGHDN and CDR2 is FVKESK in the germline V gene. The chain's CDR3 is CASSQDYGGSRTDTQYF. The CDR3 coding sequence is TGTGCCAGCAGCCAAGATTATGGCGGATCTCGCACAGATACGCAGTATTTT.

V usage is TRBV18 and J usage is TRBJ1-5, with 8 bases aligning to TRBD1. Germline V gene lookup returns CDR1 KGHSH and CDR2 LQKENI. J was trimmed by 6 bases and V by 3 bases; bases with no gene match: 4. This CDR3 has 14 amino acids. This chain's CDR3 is CASSPDRVGQPQHF. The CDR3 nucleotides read TGTGCCAGCTCACCGGACAGGGTTGGTCAGCCCCAGCATTTT.

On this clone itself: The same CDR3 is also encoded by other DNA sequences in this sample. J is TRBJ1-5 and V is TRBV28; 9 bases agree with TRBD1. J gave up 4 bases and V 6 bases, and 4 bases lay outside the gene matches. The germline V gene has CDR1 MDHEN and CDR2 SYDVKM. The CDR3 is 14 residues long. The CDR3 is CASSPGTGNQPQHF. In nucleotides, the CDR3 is TGTGCCAGCAGCCCCGGGACAGGGAATCAGCCCCAGCATTTT.

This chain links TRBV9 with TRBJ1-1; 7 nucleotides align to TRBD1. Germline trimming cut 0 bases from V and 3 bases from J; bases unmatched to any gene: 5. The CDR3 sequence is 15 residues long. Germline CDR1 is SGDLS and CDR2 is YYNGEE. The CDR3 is CASSVGQGVHTEAFF. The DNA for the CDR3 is TGTGCCAGCAGCGTAGGGCAGGGGGTTCACACTGAAGCTTTCTTT.

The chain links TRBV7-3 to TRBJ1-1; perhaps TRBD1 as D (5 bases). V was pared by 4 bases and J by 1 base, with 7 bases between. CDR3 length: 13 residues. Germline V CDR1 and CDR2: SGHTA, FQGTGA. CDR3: CASSSQGNTEAFF. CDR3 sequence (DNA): TGTGCCAGCAGCTCCCAGGGGAACACTGAAGCTTTCTTT.

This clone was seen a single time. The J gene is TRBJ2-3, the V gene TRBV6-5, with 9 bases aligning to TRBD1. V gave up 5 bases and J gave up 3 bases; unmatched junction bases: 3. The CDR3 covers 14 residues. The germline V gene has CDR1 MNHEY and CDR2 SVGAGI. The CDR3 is CASSQDRGTDTQYF. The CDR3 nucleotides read TGTGCCAGCAGTCAGGACAGGGGAACAGATACGCAGTATTTT.

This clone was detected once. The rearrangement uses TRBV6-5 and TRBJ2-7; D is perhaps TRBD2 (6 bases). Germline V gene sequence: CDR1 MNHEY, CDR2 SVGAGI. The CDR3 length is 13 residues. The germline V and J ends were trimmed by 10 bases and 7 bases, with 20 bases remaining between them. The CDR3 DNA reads TGTGCCACCTCCAGAGGGGAGGATCGAGAGCAGTACTTC. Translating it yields CATSRGEDREQYF.

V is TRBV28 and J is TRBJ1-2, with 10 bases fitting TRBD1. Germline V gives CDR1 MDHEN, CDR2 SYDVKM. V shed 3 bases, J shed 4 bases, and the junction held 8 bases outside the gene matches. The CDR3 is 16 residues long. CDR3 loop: CASSFLFGQGGYGYTF. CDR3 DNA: TGTGCCAGCAGTTTTTTGTTTGGACAGGGGGGCTATGGCTACACCTTC.

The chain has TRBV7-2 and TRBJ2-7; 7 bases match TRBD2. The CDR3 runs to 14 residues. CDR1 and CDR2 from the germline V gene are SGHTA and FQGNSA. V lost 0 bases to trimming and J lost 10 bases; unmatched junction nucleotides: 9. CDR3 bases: TGTGCCAGCAGCTTAGCGGGAGGGGCGGAACCACAGTACTTC. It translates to CASSLAGGAEPQYF.

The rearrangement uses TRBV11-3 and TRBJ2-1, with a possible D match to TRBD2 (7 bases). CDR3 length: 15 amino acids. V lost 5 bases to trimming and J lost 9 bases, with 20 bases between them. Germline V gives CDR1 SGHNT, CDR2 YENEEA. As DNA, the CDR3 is TGTGCCAGCAGCCCGGGGGGCGAGGCAACGAGTGAGCAGTTCTTC. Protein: CASSPGGEATSEQFF.